The 2 T cell receptor beta chains presented below share a single source sample, sequenced in a study of T cells in Graves' hyperthyroidism and ophthalmopathy. Amplified TCR beta CDR3 regions derived from RNA transcripts. A set of HTBI primers served as the primers for a first-round RT-PCR of the TCR CDR3. One entry per CDR3 protein results from TCRdb running MiXCR on the multiplex PCR reads. The sample yields hundreds of thousands of distinct CDR3 sequences, 14% to 15% seen once. The sequenced sample consisted of blood. The receptor source for this set is a man aged 18-30 years with Graves' ophthalmopathy.

This clonotype was recorded at least ten times. The rearrangement links TRBV7-9 to TRBJ2-5; D may be TRBD2 (5 bases). The CDR3 totals 16 residues. V lost 5 bases and J 2 bases, leaving 18 bases between the germline ends. Germline assignment: CDR1 SEHNR and CDR2 FQNEAQ (reference sequence). In nucleotides, the CDR3 is TGTGCCAGCAGCACGTTGGGAAATCCGGGACAAGAGACCCAGTACTTC. Translation: CASSTLGNPGQETQYF.

This clonotype occurred a few times. This rearrangement joins TRBV30 to TRBJ2-5, with 7 nucleotides matching TRBD2. Germline V gene sequence: CDR1 GTSNPN, CDR2 SVGIG (reference sequence). The CDR3 loop spans 17 amino acids. Germline trimming cut 2 bases from V and 4 bases from J; bases unmatched to any gene: 16. The CDR3 DNA reads TGTGCCTGGAGTCCACCGTCCCGAAGCGGGGAGACAGAGACCCAGTACTTC. Its protein product is CAWSPPSRSGETETQYF.